This TCR beta chain originates from a study of shared clonotypes between healthy human individuals. Study-level information: Plates per donor: three CD4 naive, three CD4 memory, two CD8 naive, one CD8 memory.

The germline V gene has CDR1 SGHDT and CDR2 YYEEEE. The CDR3 loop spans 14 amino acids. The ends lost 4 bases at V and 7 bases at J; junction bases unmatched: 6. Study-level findings and limits: Naive CD4 clonotypes were shared across several donors at 5% to 6%.

Genomic DNA of each subset was evenly split across several immunoSEQ plates. Measured with immunoSEQ multiplex PCR; TCRdb has only the in-frame clones, and not every one. The sample holds just over 2,000,000 clones, roughly 94% seen once. The study drew all its donors from Caucasian adults living in Nashville, Tennessee. In regard to this clone: Its antigen remains unknown.

The rearrangement joins TRBV5-6 to TRBJ1-5; 9 bases fit TRBD1. The specimen was naive CD4+ T cells sorted from blood. The subset: CD45RA+ positively selected. This receptor was taken from a man aged 18-30 years in good health. CDR3 region: CASSQTGGGQPQHF. In DNA form, the CDR3 reads TGTGCCAGCAGCCAAACAGGGGGCGGCCAGCCCCAGCATTTT. Supplemented by reference TRBV5-6 and TRBJ1-5, the full variable domain reads DAGVTQSPTHLIKTRGQQVTLRCSPKSGHDTVSWYQQALGQGPQFIFQYYEEEERQRGNFPDRFSGHQFPNYSSELNVNALLLGDSALYLCASSQTGGGQPQHFGDGTRLSIL.